This T cell receptor beta chain was recorded in a study of vaccination and CD4 T cells after COVID-19. The wider study: Overlapping spike peptides of SARS-CoV-2, HCoV-NL63, HCoV-OC43 and HCoV-229E stimulated the cells. Control cultures were given a CEFX pool, an HIV-1 Nef pool, or no peptide.

As concerns this clonotype: Its antigen is not identified.

Specified treatment: roughly 10-day PBMC culture with coronavirus spike peptide pools or control peptides (ViraFEST assay). PBMCs were cultured at 1.5 million to 2.5 million per well with around 9.5 IU/ml IL-2 and approximately 9.6 ug/ml peptide pools. The CDR3 runs to 15 residues. CDR1 and CDR2 (germline): MNHNS, SASEGT. J lost 0 bases, V lost 9 bases, and 7 bases had no gene match. Sequence data for DNA of cultured CD4+ T cells were generated by the Oncomine TCR Beta short-read assay. TCRdb passed the PCR reads through MiXCR, listing each CDR3 protein once. The repertoire includes 9,500 to 15,000 distinct CDR3 sequences, roughly 29% of them detected once, and roughly a quarter sits in the top ten. Study observations and caveats: Spike mono-reactivity was the property of 304 of 307 vaccine-specific clones in convalescent patients.

The material sequenced was cultured CD4+ T cells from blood. The sequence was collected from a human donor with COVID-19. The chain recombines TRBV6-1 with TRBJ1-5, with 8 nucleotides matching TRBD1. This CDR3 is CASEGTGGSNQPQHF. The CDR3 nucleotides are TGTGCCAGTGAGGGGACAGGAGGTAGCAATCAGCCCCAGCATTTT.